Shown below are 15 T cell receptor beta chains from a single sample sequenced in a study of OX40 agonist ivuxolimab in advanced cancers. Clones were sequenced by immunoSEQ multiplex PCR, and TCRdb holds only the in-frame ones, with some missing. There are 78,000 or so clones in the sample; 86% occur only once, and roughly 0.68% lies in the top ten. Sequences were derived from CD4+ or CD8+ T cells sorted from blood, sampled in a trial of the OX40 agonist ivuxolimab. Every receptor here comes from an adult with an advanced solid tumor such as melanoma, head and neck, liver or kidney cancer.

This chain uses TRBV7-2 with TRBJ1-4; D is unclear. The CDR3 totals 16 residues. CDR1 SGHTA and CDR2 FQGNSA come from the germline V gene. V dropped 5 bases and J dropped 0 bases, with 13 bases sitting between them. Here the CDR3 reads CASSPGGAATNEKLFF. The CDR3 nucleotides are TGTGCCAGCAGCCCCGGAGGAGCTGCAACTAATGAAAAACTGTTTTTT.

CDR3 sequence: CAIQRGGSYEQYF. CDR3 DNA: TGTGCCATCCAGCGGGGGGGCTCCTACGAGCAGTACTTC. The V and J genes are TRBV10-3 and TRBJ2-7; TRBD2 agrees at 10 bases. The trim removed 8 bases at V and 0 bases at J, leaving 1 base unmatched. The CDR3 sequence is 13 residues long. The V gene's germline CDR1 is ENHRY and CDR2 SYGVKD.

This clone was picked up a small number of times. The chain has TRBV5-1 and TRBJ2-2; no definite D call. The V end was cut by 4 bases, the J end by 6 bases, with 13 bases between. The CDR3 has 14 residues. Germline CDR1 reads SGHRS; CDR2 reads YFSETQ. The CDR3 DNA sequence: TGCGCCAGCAGCACCGCTGGCCGGGCCGGGGAGCTGTTTTTT. It specifies CASSTAGRAGELFF.

The gene calls are TRBV30 and TRBJ2-7, with TRBD2 matching over 7 bases. Germline V gene sequence: CDR1 GTSNPN, CDR2 SVGIG (reference sequence). The CDR3 sequence is 14 residues long. The ends lost 1 base at V and 6 bases at J; junction bases unmatched: 9. The chain's CDR3 is CAWSGGGQLFEQYF. CDR3 coding DNA: TGTGCCTGGAGTGGGGGAGGGCAGTTGTTCGAGCAGTACTTC.

This clone has just one count. The CDR3 DNA reads as TGTGCCAGCAGAATAGACCCGGCGGCACCTTCACCCCTCCACTTT. Translated: CASRIDPAAPSPLHF. The gene calls are TRBV6-1 and TRBJ1-6; D gene unclear. Trimming removed 6 bases at V and 9 bases at J, with 18 bases between. There are 15 residues in the CDR3. Germline values: CDR1 MNHNS, CDR2 SASEGT.

The V call is TRBV5-1, the J call TRBJ2-1; 8 nucleotides align to TRBD1. Germline CDR1 is SGHRS and CDR2 is YFSETQ. CDR3 length: 15 residues. V trimming: 2 bases; J trimming: 6 bases; junction bases outside the gene matches: 7. The CDR3 sequence: CASSFGTGVSNEQFF. For the CDR3, the DNA is TGCGCCAGCAGCTTTGGGACAGGAGTCTCCAATGAGCAGTTCTTC.

The chain is built from TRBV5-5 and TRBJ1-2; D remains ambiguous. The CDR3 covers 14 residues. Germline CDR1 SGHKS, CDR2 YYEKEE (reference sequence). V was clipped by 0 bases and J by 7 bases, with 13 bases between them. This CDR3 is CASSLAMSSGGYTF. The CDR3 DNA follows: TGTGCCAGCAGCTTGGCCATGAGCTCGGGTGGCTACACCTTC.

The V call is TRBV28, the J call TRBJ2-3; 13 nucleotides match TRBD2. Looked up from germline, CDR1 is MDHEN and CDR2 is SYDVKM. This CDR3 contains 14 residues. Unmatched junction bases numbered 3, after V lost 6 bases and J lost 6 bases. The CDR3 spells CASSGTSGTDTQYF. The CDR3, as DNA: TGTGCCAGCAGCGGGACTAGCGGGACTGATACGCAGTATTTT. Supplemented by reference TRBV28 and TRBJ2-3, the full variable domain reads DVKVTQSSRYLVKRTGEKVFLECVQDMDHENMFWYRQDPGLGLRLIYFSYDVKMKEKGDIPEGYSVSREKKERFSLILESASTNQTSMYLCASSGTSGTDTQYFGPGTRLTVL.

This chain joins TRBV5-1 and TRBJ2-1; 7 bases map to TRBD2. CDR1 is SGHRS, CDR2 YFSETQ, per germline. CDR3 length: 17 residues. V lost 5 bases, J lost 8 bases, and 19 bases stayed unmatched. The CDR3 here is CASRRDGLAEGGDEQFF. CDR3 sequence (DNA): TGCGCCAGCAGGCGCGACGGGCTAGCGGAGGGAGGGGATGAGCAGTTCTTC.

The chain links TRBV6-5 to TRBJ1-2, with 7 positions matching TRBD1. V was clipped by 0 bases and J by 0 bases; unmatched bases: 4. Germline V gene data show CDR1 as MNHEY and CDR2 as SVGAGI. The CDR3 consists of 16 residues. The CDR3 loop is CASSYSSGTANYGYTF. The CDR3 DNA is TGTGCCAGCAGTTACTCTTCCGGGACAGCTAACTATGGCTACACCTTC.

This chain joins TRBV30 and TRBJ2-7; D is ambiguous. CDR3 length: 13 residues. Deletions cut 0 bases from V and 3 bases from J, with 9 bases between. Germline CDR1 is GTSNPN and CDR2 is SVGIG (reference sequence). CDR3 DNA sequence: TGTGCCTGGAGTGTGCGGCAGAACTACGAGCAGTACTTC. Translation gives CAWSVRQNYEQYF.

The V and J genes are TRBV10-3 and TRBJ2-1; 10 positions agree with TRBD1. J lost 3 bases, V lost 4 bases, and 0 bases had no gene match. Germline-derived CDR1 and CDR2 are ENHRY and SYGVKD. This CDR3 has 14 amino acids. CDR3 residues: CAISGTGGYNEQFF. CDR3 nucleotides: TGTGCCATCAGTGGGACAGGGGGCTACAATGAGCAGTTCTTC.

This sequence joins TRBV29-1 and TRBJ2-7; possibly TRBD2 for D (5 bases). The CDR3 is made up of 12 amino acids. Germline loops: CDR1 SQVTM, CDR2 ANQGSEA. Trimming took off 5 bases at V and 3 bases at J, with 11 bases between the two ends. The CDR3 region is CSVRLAGYEQYF. As DNA, the CDR3 is TGCAGCGTTCGGCTAGCAGGCTACGAGCAGTACTTC.

This chain uses TRBV18 with TRBJ2-3; no clear D. Trimming took off 5 bases at V and 5 bases at J, with 8 bases between the two ends. Germline V lookup: CDR1 KGHSH, CDR2 LQKENI. The CDR3 contains 12 residues. CDR3 DNA sequence: TGTGCCAGCTCAACCGAAAAAGATACGCAGTATTTT. Translation gives CASSTEKDTQYF.

The rearrangement links TRBV5-6 to TRBJ1-1; possibly TRBD1 for D (5 bases). Trimming shortened V by 4 bases and J by 3 bases, and 19 bases separated the two germline ends. Germline V lookup: CDR1 SGHDT, CDR2 YYEEEE. The CDR3 runs 16 residues. Here the CDR3 DNA reads TGTGCCAGCAGCCCCAGACGGGGCAGGGAACACACTGAAGCTTTCTTT. This gives the protein CASSPRRGREHTEAFF.